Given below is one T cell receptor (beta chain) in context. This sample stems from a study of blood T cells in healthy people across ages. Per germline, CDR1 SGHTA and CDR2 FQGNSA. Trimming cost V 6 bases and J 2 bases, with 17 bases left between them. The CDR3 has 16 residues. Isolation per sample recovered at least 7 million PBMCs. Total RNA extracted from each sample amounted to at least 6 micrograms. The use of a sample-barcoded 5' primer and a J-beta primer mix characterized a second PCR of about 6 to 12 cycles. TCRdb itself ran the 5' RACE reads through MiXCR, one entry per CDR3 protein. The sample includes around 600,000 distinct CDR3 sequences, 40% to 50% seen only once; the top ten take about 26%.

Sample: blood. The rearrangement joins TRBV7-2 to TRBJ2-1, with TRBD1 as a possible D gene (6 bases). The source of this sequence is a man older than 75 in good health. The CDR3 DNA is TGTGCCAGCAGGTTGACCGGGACACTTACCTACAATGAGCAGTTCTTC. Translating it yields CASRLTGTLTYNEQFF. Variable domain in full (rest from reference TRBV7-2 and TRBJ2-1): GAGVSQSPSNKVTEKGKDVELRCDPISGHTALYWYRQSLGQGLEFLIYFQGNSAPDKSGLPSDRFSAERTGGSVSTLTIQRTQQEDSAVYLCASRLTGTLTYNEQFFGPGTRLTVL.